The rows below give T cell receptor beta chains drawn from one sample of a study of cytomegalovirus exposure and HLA in healthy donors. Libraries were prepared by immunoSEQ multiplex PCR; TCRdb keeps only in-frame clonotypes and omits some of them. The top ten clones hold approximately 1.5% of a sample with about 160,000 clones, around 77% of them seen once. Sequenced: PBMCs. The receptors derive from a middle-aged man in good health and CMV-seronegative. The CDR3 runs from the conserved cysteine through the conserved F or W. The D gene is left open where the match is weak. Clone size, where shown, is once, few, many, or a class for clones that have expanded.

V,size,D,J,length,CDR3,DNA
TRBV2,-,TRBD1,TRBJ1-1,13,CASSGQGYTEAFF,TGTGCCAGCAGTGGACAGGGGTACACTGAAGCTTTCTTT
TRBV5-6,-,-,TRBJ2-7,13,CASSLGQNYEQYF,TGTGCCAGCAGCTTGGGACAGAACTACGAGCAGTACTTC
TRBV7-9,-,TRBD1,TRBJ1-2,16,CASSFLPPTGDYGYTF,TGTGCCAGCAGCTTTTTGCCCCCTACAGGGGACTATGGCTACACCTTC
TRBV10-2,-,-,TRBJ2-5,14,CASSELSTGETQYF,TGCGCCAGCAGTGAACTAAGTACCGGGGAGACCCAGTACTTC
TRBV28,-,TRBD2,TRBJ2-7,14,CASSSTGLLYEQYF,TGTGCCAGCAGTTCAACGGGACTACTCTACGAGCAGTACTTC
TRBV6-6,-,-,TRBJ1-1,12,CASSSGETEAFF,TGTGCCAGCAGTTCAGGGGAAACTGAAGCTTTCTTT
TRBV4-2,-,-,TRBJ1-1,15,CASSQQATENTEAFF,TGTGCCAGCAGCCAACAGGCGACAGAGAACACTGAAGCTTTCTTT
TRBV9,-,-,TRBJ2-3,14,CASSEGPGTDTQYF,TGTGCCAGCAGTGAGGGCCCTGGCACAGATACGCAGTATTTT
TRBV7-9,-,TRBD1,TRBJ2-7,13,CASNPGQGYEQYF,TGTGCCAGCAACCCGGGACAGGGCTACGAGCAGTACTTC
TRBV6-5,-,-,TRBJ2-1,15,CASSYRQGRNNEQFF,TGTGCCAGCAGTTACAGGCAGGGAAGGAACAATGAGCAGTTCTTC
TRBV18,-,TRBD1,TRBJ2-1,17,CASSPLTPHDRANEQFF,TGTGCCAGCTCACCGCTCACCCCCCACGACAGGGCCAATGAGCAGTTCTTC
TRBV7-9,-,TRBD1,TRBJ1-2,15,CASSLGGQGAVGYTF,TGTGCCAGCAGCTTAGGTGGCCAGGGGGCTGTCGGCTACACCTTC
TRBV7-9,few,TRBD2,TRBJ2-2,17,CASSPGGGRAPAGELFF,TGTGCCAGCAGTCCGGGAGGCGGGAGGGCTCCCGCCGGGGAGCTGTTTTTT
TRBV5-1,-,TRBD1,TRBJ2-7,14,CASRVGTGRYEQYF,TGCGCCAGCAGAGTAGGGACAGGGCGTTACGAGCAGTACTTC
TRBV19,-,TRBD2,TRBJ2-1,13,CASSMRREAEQFF,TGTGCCAGTAGTATGCGGCGGGAGGCTGAGCAGTTCTTC
TRBV5-5,-,TRBD1,TRBJ1-5,15,CASSRGDREEQPQHF,TGTGCCAGCAGCCGAGGAGACAGGGAGGAACAGCCCCAGCATTTT
TRBV6-5,-,-,TRBJ2-7,14,CASSSLGTTVEQYF,TGTGCCAGCAGTTCGTTGGGGACAACCGTGGAGCAGTACTTC
TRBV5-8,-,-,TRBJ1-4,15,CASSLPGDGNEKLFF,TGTGCCAGCAGCCTCCCAGGGGACGGGAATGAAAAACTGTTTTTT
TRBV27,-,TRBD2,TRBJ2-2,15,CASSLTSGRGRELFF,TGTGCCAGCAGTCTGACTAGCGGGAGGGGCAGGGAGCTGTTTTTT
TRBV2,-,-,TRBJ2-2,15,CASSQISAYTGELFF,TGTGCCAGCAGTCAAATTAGCGCTTACACCGGGGAGCTGTTTTTT
TRBV19,-,TRBD2,TRBJ2-7,22,CASSTDATGWGTSGARFGEQYF,TGTGCCAGTAGTACCGACGCCACAGGGTGGGGGACTAGCGGGGCCAGATTTGGTGAGCAGTACTTC
TRBV2,-,TRBD1,TRBJ2-5,14,CASAKAGQGPLGYF,TGTGCCAGCGCGAAGGCGGGACAGGGGCCCCTCGGGTACTTC
TRBV5-1,-,TRBD1,TRBJ1-1,15,CASSSQGAGDTEAFF,TGCGCCAGCAGTTCGCAGGGGGCGGGGGACACTGAAGCTTTCTTT
TRBV4-2,-,-,TRBJ2-1,17,CASSQDTWRIGDNEQFF,TGTGCCAGCAGCCAAGATACATGGAGAATAGGGGACAATGAGCAGTTCTTC
TRBV19,-,-,TRBJ1-1,13,CASSKQGNTEAFF,TGTGCCAGTAGTAAACAGGGGAACACTGAAGCTTTCTTT
TRBV9,few,-,TRBJ1-2,13,CASSVGAAYGYTF,TGTGCCAGCAGCGTAGGGGCAGCTTATGGCTACACCTTC
TRBV4-2,-,-,TRBJ1-4,19,CASSQDKSGRGGPNEKLFF,TGTGCCAGCAGCCAAGATAAGTCGGGCAGGGGAGGGCCTAATGAAAAACTGTTTTTT
TRBV18,-,TRBD1,TRBJ2-7,13,CASSGTGAYEQYF,TGTGCCAGCTCAGGGACAGGCGCCTACGAGCAGTACTTC
TRBV5-6,-,-,TRBJ2-3,16,CASTTLATTSTDTQYF,TGTGCCAGCACCACCCTAGCGACCACTAGCACAGATACGCAGTATTTT
TRBV11-2,-,-,TRBJ2-1,14,CAGSLPGYYNEQFF,TGTGCCGGCAGCTTACCCGGGTATTACAATGAGCAGTTCTTC
TRBV2,-,TRBD1,TRBJ1-4,14,CASLVDRANEKLFF,TGTGCCAGCCTTGTGGACAGGGCTAATGAAAAACTGTTTTTT
TRBV7-2,-,-,TRBJ2-7,13,CASSSQEGYEQYF,TGTGCCAGCAGCTCGCAGGAGGGCTACGAGCAGTACTTC
TRBV9,-,-,TRBJ2-7,14,CASSGGTFPNEQYF,TGTGCCAGCAGCGGGGGGACTTTTCCTAACGAGCAGTACTTC
TRBV2,once,TRBD2,TRBJ2-1,17,CASMEASGISSYNEQFF,TGTGCCAGCATGGAGGCTAGCGGGATTAGCTCCTACAATGAGCAGTTCTTC
TRBV5-1,-,-,TRBJ1-1,14,CASSPEGLGKVAFF,TGCGCCAGCAGCCCCGAGGGACTCGGGAAGGTGGCTTTCTTT
TRBV6-1,-,-,TRBJ1-1,14,CASSEGGVHTEAFF,TGTGCCAGCAGTGAAGGGGGGGTTCACACTGAAGCTTTCTTT
TRBV27,-,-,TRBJ2-2,15,CASSLEVAHTGELFF,TGTGCCAGCAGTTTAGAGGTAGCTCACACCGGGGAGCTGTTTTTT
TRBV28,-,TRBD1,TRBJ1-5,15,CASSYRDRPNQPQHF,TGTGCCAGCAGTTACCGGGACAGACCTAATCAGCCCCAGCATTTT
TRBV7-2,-,-,TRBJ2-3,13,CASSLRLDRTQYF,TGTGCCAGCAGCTTACGACTAGACCGTACGCAGTATTTT
TRBV11-2,-,TRBD2,TRBJ2-7,15,CASSSGTSGNYEQYF,TGTGCCAGCAGCTCCGGGACTAGCGGGAACTACGAGCAGTACTTC
TRBV7-7,-,TRBD2,TRBJ2-3,15,CASSPGRQMADTQYF,TGTGCTAGCAGCCCCGGGAGGCAGATGGCAGATACGCAGTATTTT
TRBV29-1,-,-,TRBJ1-1,10,CSVVNTEAFF,TGCAGCGTCGTTAACACTGAAGCTTTCTTT
TRBV28,-,TRBD1,TRBJ1-3,16,CASSYLGQGSGNTIYF,TGTGCCAGCAGCTACCTGGGACAGGGATCTGGAAACACCATATATTTT
TRBV5-6,-,-,TRBJ1-1,15,CASTDGTDDYTEAFF,TGTGCCAGCACTGATGGGACTGACGACTACACTGAAGCTTTCTTT
TRBV9,-,-,TRBJ1-4,14,CASSALSANEKLFF,TGTGCCAGCAGCGCCCTCTCGGCTAATGAAAAACTGTTTTTT
TRBV5-1,-,-,TRBJ2-5,14,CASSLDRVGETQYF,TGCGCCAGCAGCTTGGACAGGGTAGGAGAGACCCAGTACTTC
TRBV19,-,TRBD1,TRBJ1-1,18,CASSHPADRSNTNTEAFF,TGTGCCAGTAGCCACCCCGCGGACAGGTCGAACACGAACACTGAAGCTTTCTTT
TRBV11-2,-,TRBD1,TRBJ1-2,13,CASSSGQLHGYTF,TGTGCCAGCAGCTCGGGACAGCTCCATGGCTACACCTTC
TRBV27,-,TRBD1,TRBJ2-2,15,CASSKGQGSAGELFF,TGTGCCAGCAGTAAGGGACAGGGGAGCGCCGGGGAGCTGTTTTTT
TRBV5-6,-,TRBD1,TRBJ1-2,14,CASRITGGDYGYTF,TGTGCCAGCAGAATCACAGGGGGCGACTATGGCTACACCTTC
TRBV7-3,-,TRBD1,TRBJ2-7,13,CASSFRQGNEQYF,TGTGCCAGCAGCTTCCGACAGGGGAACGAGCAGTACTTC
TRBV5-6,few,-,TRBJ1-2,15,CASRYTTDSSYGYTF,TGTGCCAGCAGATACACTACGGACAGTTCATATGGCTACACCTTC
TRBV5-1,few,TRBD1,TRBJ2-3,15,CASSSGQGDADTQYF,TGCGCCAGCAGCTCGGGACAGGGGGATGCAGATACGCAGTATTTT
TRBV6-1,few,-,TRBJ1-5,15,CASSEVTSRNQPQHF,TGTGCCAGCAGTGAAGTTACAAGTCGAAATCAGCCCCAGCATTTT
TRBV28,-,-,TRBJ1-1,15,CASSLVPGLNTEAFF,TGTGCCAGCAGTTTAGTACCAGGTCTGAACACTGAAGCTTTCTTT